Listed below are T cell receptor beta chains from one sample, sequenced in a study of cytomegalovirus exposure and HLA in healthy donors. The repertoire was sequenced with immunoSEQ multiplex PCR; TCRdb's copy has only in-frame clones and lacks some. Its table lists more than 100,000 clones. Sequenced: PBMCs. The receptors were gathered from a woman aged 35 to 49 in good health and CMV-seronegative. The CDR3 runs from the conserved cysteine through the conserved F or W.

CASSNGRGGRNEQFF	TRBV28	TRBJ2-1
CASSSGAGQYNEQFF	TRBV11-2	TRBJ2-1
CASSLQGVWGETQYF	TRBV9	TRBJ2-5
CASSDGADTQYF	TRBV14	TRBJ2-3
CASSLDTNTEAFF	TRBV7-2	TRBJ1-1
CASSPYSGKLYEQYF	TRBV6-5	TRBJ2-7
CASSGTGRENTIYF	TRBV5-4	TRBJ1-3
CASSSQGVEQPQHF	TRBV5-4	TRBJ1-5
CASSQGGRQVNYGYTF	TRBV4-1	TRBJ1-2
CSVVGLAGGGTGELFF	TRBV29-1	TRBJ2-2
CASSPLGGASPRDNYGYTF	TRBV7-3	TRBJ1-2
CASSSDTYNEQFF	TRBV7-7	TRBJ2-1
CASSKQETQYF	TRBV5-1	TRBJ2-5
CASSLDRGSGELFF	TRBV4-3	TRBJ2-2
CASSPSVGWNTEAFF	TRBV27	TRBJ1-1
CASSLAGGITSYEQYF	TRBV5-6	TRBJ2-7
CASSPGGTANYGYTF	TRBV18	TRBJ1-2
CASSVDGATNEKLFF	TRBV4-1	TRBJ1-4
CASSQVWTVESYNEQFF	TRBV4-2	TRBJ2-1
CASSYGSSGVTEAFF	TRBV6-5	TRBJ1-1
CASSEVQNNYGYTF	TRBV6-1	TRBJ1-2
CASSHLNRRTGHYGYTF	TRBV4-2	TRBJ1-2
CASRSSGNTIYF	TRBV19	TRBJ1-3
CASSHRVEGSSYNSPLHF	TRBV4-3	TRBJ1-6
CASSPGEGYTF	TRBV18	TRBJ1-2
CASSIFSGTREQETQYF	TRBV19	TRBJ2-5
CASSESGRGAFF	TRBV2	TRBJ1-1
CASSLAGRTNYGYTF	TRBV5-6	TRBJ1-2
CASSPGAGELFF	TRBV18	TRBJ2-2
CASSLTGGAGQPQHF	TRBV2	TRBJ1-5
CASRRLGGGGGQETQYF	TRBV5-4	TRBJ2-5
CASSQVYTGGEAFF	TRBV14	TRBJ1-1
CAVGTSGGTGELFF	TRBV7-9	TRBJ2-2
CASSPLGEVENTEAFF	TRBV9	TRBJ1-1
CASSPNGPGGAFF	TRBV14	TRBJ1-1
CASSSWTGENYGYTF	TRBV27	TRBJ1-2
CASSLARVSGANVLTF	TRBV7-8	TRBJ2-6
CAILTGDYGYTF	TRBV10-3	TRBJ1-2
CATAQGANTGELFF	TRBV4-2	TRBJ2-2
CASRPGGSYNSPLHF	TRBV14	TRBJ1-6
CARSTGGSTNEKLFF	TRBV5-3	TRBJ1-4
CASSSPTQREGYTF	TRBV28	TRBJ1-2
CSVKTGQSNSPLHF	TRBV29-1	TRBJ1-6
CASSVELGASYGYTF	TRBV9	TRBJ1-2
CASSLNLQGGTEAFF	TRBV5-1	TRBJ1-1
CASSQGTGTSQDTQYF	TRBV4-3	TRBJ2-3
CASSLRDRGSSNQPQHF	TRBV7-2	TRBJ1-5
CASRGSGTGAYNEQFF	TRBV10-1	TRBJ2-1
CAISARGTGTSYEQYF	TRBV10-3	TRBJ2-7
CASSLGQNEKLFF	TRBV7-9	TRBJ1-4
CASRQTGGSEKLFF	TRBV2	TRBJ1-4
CASSQDPSGGANTQYF	TRBV4-3	TRBJ2-3
CASSTGAQPQHF	TRBV28	TRBJ1-5
CAISDSQGMDTEAFF	TRBV10-3	TRBJ1-1
CASGWGLESDTQYF	TRBV6-5	TRBJ2-3
CASSPTTGGGQYF	TRBV7-3	TRBJ2-3
CASSLGLAGANNEQFF	TRBV11-3	TRBJ2-1